This T cell receptor beta chain is drawn from a study of neurological immune-mediated disorders. With 10-nucleotide random UMIs, 5'RACE was used to make the cDNA. From the 5' RACE reads, TCRdb called clonotypes with MiXCR, one entry per CDR3 protein. This sample yields just over 95,000 distinct CDR3 sequences, of which around 3.4% are seen a single time; 6% belongs to the top ten. V was cut by 4 bases and J by 0 bases, with 9 bases left in between. Germline lookup yields CDR1 SGDLS and CDR2 YYNGEE. The CDR3 length is 14 residues. This clonotype was observed at least ten times. This sequence originates from a woman aged 18-29 years with multiple sclerosis. The chain couples TRBV9 to TRBJ2-3; D gene uncertain. The sequencing input was PBMCs. The CDR3 spells CASSRILSTDTQYF. Here the CDR3 DNA reads TGTGCCAGCAGCAGAATACTTAGCACAGATACGCAGTATTTT.